This T cell receptor beta chain came from a study of shared clonotypes between healthy human individuals. Concerning this clone: Its antigen is undetermined.

The study drew all its donors from Caucasian adults living in Nashville, Tennessee. Study-wide results and caveats: Though the depth was large, rarefaction showed that sorted-subset sequencing was incomplete.

V shed 0 bases and J shed 0 bases, with 19 bases lying between them. Germline CDR1 reads SGDLS; CDR2 reads YYNGEE. This CDR3 spans 19 amino acids. Several immunoSEQ plates held equal portions of the genomic DNA taken from each subset. TCRdb keeps only in-frame clones here, not all; method: immunoSEQ multiplex PCR. The table records 2 million to 2.5 million clones, more than 90% of them present only once. This TCR was recovered from a man younger than 35 in good health. Sequenced input: naive CD4+ T cells sorted from blood. As to subset: CD45RA+ positively selected. The rearrangement links TRBV9 to TRBJ1-3, with D perhaps matching TRBD1 (5 bases). The CDR3 region has the DNA TGTGCCAGCAGCGTAGACGGGAGACCGGGGGTAGCCTCTGGAAACACCATATATTTT. It specifies CASSVDGRPGVASGNTIYF.